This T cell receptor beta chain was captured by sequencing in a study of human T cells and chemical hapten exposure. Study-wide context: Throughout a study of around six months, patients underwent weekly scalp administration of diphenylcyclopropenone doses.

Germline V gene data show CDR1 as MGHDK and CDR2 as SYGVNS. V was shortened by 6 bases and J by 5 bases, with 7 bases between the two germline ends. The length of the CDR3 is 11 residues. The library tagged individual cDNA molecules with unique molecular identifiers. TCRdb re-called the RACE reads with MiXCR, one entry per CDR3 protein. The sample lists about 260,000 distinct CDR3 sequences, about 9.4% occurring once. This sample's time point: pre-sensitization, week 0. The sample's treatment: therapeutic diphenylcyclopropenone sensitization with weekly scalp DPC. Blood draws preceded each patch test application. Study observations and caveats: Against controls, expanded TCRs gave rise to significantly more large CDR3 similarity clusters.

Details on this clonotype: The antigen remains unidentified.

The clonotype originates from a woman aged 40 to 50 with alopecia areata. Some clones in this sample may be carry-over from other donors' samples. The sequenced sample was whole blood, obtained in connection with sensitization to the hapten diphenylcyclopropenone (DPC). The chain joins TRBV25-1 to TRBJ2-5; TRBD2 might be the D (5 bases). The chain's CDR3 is CASRRRETQYF. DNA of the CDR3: TGTGCCAGCAGGCGGAGGGAGACCCAGTACTTC.